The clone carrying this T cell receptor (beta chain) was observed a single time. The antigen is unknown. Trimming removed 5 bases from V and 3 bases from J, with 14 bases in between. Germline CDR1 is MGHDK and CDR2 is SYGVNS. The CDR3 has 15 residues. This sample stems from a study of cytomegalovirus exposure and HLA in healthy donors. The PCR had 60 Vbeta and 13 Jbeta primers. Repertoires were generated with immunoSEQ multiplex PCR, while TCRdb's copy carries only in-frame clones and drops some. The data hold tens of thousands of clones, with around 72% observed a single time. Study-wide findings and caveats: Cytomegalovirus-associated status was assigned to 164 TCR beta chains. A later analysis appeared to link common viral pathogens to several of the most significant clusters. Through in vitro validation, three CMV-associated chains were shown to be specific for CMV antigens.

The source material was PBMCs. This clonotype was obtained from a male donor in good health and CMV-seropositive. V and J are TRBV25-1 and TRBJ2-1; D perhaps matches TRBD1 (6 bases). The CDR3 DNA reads TGTGCCAGCAGTACCCAAAGGGGGAGCTACAATGAGCAGTTCTTC. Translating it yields CASSTQRGSYNEQFF.